This T cell receptor beta chain was captured by sequencing in a study of blood T cell repertoires in COVID-19. Study as a whole: Acute and convalescent COVID-19 specimens originated in the United States, Italy and Spain. Nucleic acid was either cDNA or gDNA, and it came from T cells, B-cell-depleted T cells, or PBMCs.

The CDR3 sequence is 15 residues long. Germline V gene lookup returns CDR1 MNHEY and CDR2 SVGAGI. V lost 2 bases and J lost 2, with 10 bases in between. Study processing details: Reference gene primer amplification yielded estimated nucleated cell counts. The method was immunoSEQ multiplex PCR; TCRdb's version includes in-frame clones alone and lacks a portion of them. That table furnishes V, J and clone size, whereas the DNA furnished D and trimming. The data contain over 45,000 clones, around 90% of them seen just once; the ten biggest clones take up approximately 6.6%. Sequences were obtained from peripheral blood. V and J are TRBV6-5 and TRBJ2-1; maybe TRBD1 (6 bases). The clonotype originates from a woman aged 60-75 years with active or convalescent COVID-19. CDR3 protein: CASSYAGDPYNEQFF. The CDR3 nucleotides read TGTGCCAGCAGTTACGCAGGGGACCCCTACAATGAGCAGTTCTTC.